This is a list of T cell receptor beta chains from one sample in a study of cytomegalovirus exposure and HLA in healthy donors. Sequencing used immunoSEQ multiplex PCR; TCRdb keeps in-frame clones, though not all of them. The profile covers some 150,000 clones, with 71% appearing a single time and 2.5% to 3% taken by the ten largest. What was sequenced was PBMCs. The source is a woman aged 25 to 39 in good health and CMV-seronegative. The CDR3 runs from the conserved cysteine through the conserved F or W. The D gene is left open where the match is weak. Expanded clones are given a class, and other clones once, few, many or no size at all.

>TRBJ1-1|TRBV28|NA|NA
TGTGCCATCGGAGGGAACACTGAAGCTTTCTTT
CAIGGNTEAFF
>TRBJ2-2|TRBV19|TRBD1|few
TGTGCCTGTGATACAGGGGGCGGCACCGGGGAGCTGTTTTTT
CACDTGGGTGELFF
>TRBJ2-1|TRBV7-6|NA|NA
TGTGCCAGCAGCAAAGATAGCGGAGGGGTCTACAATGAGCAGTTCTTC
CASSKDSGGVYNEQFF
>TRBJ1-3|TRBV7-8|NA|NA
TGTGCCAGCAGCTTAGAGGGGCGCAGAAACACCATATATTTT
CASSLEGRRNTIYF
>TRBJ1-1|TRBV7-3|NA|NA
TGTGCCAGCAGCTTAAGCGGCGGCATTAACTCTGAAGCTTTCTTT
CASSLSGGINSEAFF
>TRBJ2-7|TRBV29-1|NA|NA
TGCAGCGTTGTCCTCCAGGGCGACGAGCAGTACTTC
CSVVLQGDEQYF
>TRBJ1-5|TRBV7-2|TRBD1|NA
TGTGCCAGCAGCACGGACAGGGGTAATCAGCCCCAGCATTTT
CASSTDRGNQPQHF
>TRBJ1-2|TRBV13|NA|few
TGTGCCAGCAGCCCTAACGGCGGCGAAATTTATGGCTACACCTTC
CASSPNGGEIYGYTF
>TRBJ1-4|TRBV7-2|NA|NA
TGTGCCAGCAGCCAAGGGGACGTTGGGACTTCAGCTGGGAAACTGTTTTTT
CASSQGDVGTSAGKLFF
>TRBJ2-1|TRBV4-1|TRBD2|NA
TGCGCCAGCAGCCAATCTCTTCCGGGACTAGCGGGAGGAGGGAATGAGCAGTTCTTC
CASSQSLPGLAGGGNEQFF
>TRBJ1-3|TRBV29-1|NA|NA
TGCAGCGTGGGGCTTTACTCTGGAAACACCATATATTTT
CSVGLYSGNTIYF
>TRBJ2-7|TRBV13|NA|NA
TGTGCCAGCAGCTTCAACAGGTACGAGCAGTACTTC
CASSFNRYEQYF
>TRBJ1-2|TRBV27|TRBD1|NA
TGTGCCAGCAGTTTGCACAGGGGGACCTATGGCTACACCTTC
CASSLHRGTYGYTF
>TRBJ2-3|TRBV15|TRBD2|NA
TGTGCCACCAGCAGAGACGGGGGGGAAGATACGCAGTATTTT
CATSRDGGEDTQYF
>TRBJ2-3|TRBV28|NA|once
TGTGCCAGCAGTCCTCTAGGTACTAGCACAGATACGCAGTATTTT
CASSPLGTSTDTQYF
>TRBJ1-2|TRBV6-1|NA|NA
TGTGCCAGCAGTGAAACCAGACTTTATAACTATGGCTACACCTTC
CASSETRLYNYGYTF
>TRBJ2-7|TRBV5-4|TRBD2|NA
TGTGCCAGCAGGCCGACTAGCGGGAGCTCCTACGAGCAGTACTTC
CASRPTSGSSYEQYF
>TRBJ1-3|TRBV9|NA|NA
TGTGCCAGCAGCCCTCAGGACAGCTCTGGAAACACCATATATTTT
CASSPQDSSGNTIYF
>TRBJ2-5|TRBV7-3|NA|few
TGTGCCAGCAGCTTTGGAGGGGTTAGAGAGACCCAGTACTTC
CASSFGGVRETQYF
>TRBJ2-7|TRBV9|NA|NA
TGTGCCAGCAGCCCCGGGACACGAACCTACGAGCAGTACTTC
CASSPGTRTYEQYF
>TRBJ1-1|TRBV7-2|NA|medium-sized
TGTGCCAGCAGCTCCCCGGGGGTTGGGGGCACTGAAGCTTTCTTT
CASSSPGVGGTEAFF
>TRBJ2-3|TRBV7-3|TRBD2|NA
TGTGCCAGCAGCTCCTGGACTAGCGGGGGTACAGATACGCAGTATTTT
CASSSWTSGGTDTQYF
>TRBJ2-5|TRBV6-5|NA|NA
TGTGCCAGCTCAATTCCCGGGACTCACGTAGGGACCCAGTACTTC
CASSIPGTHVGTQYF
>TRBJ1-2|TRBV4-1|NA|NA
TGCGCCAGCAGCCTCAACAGGCGGCAGGTCTATGGCTACACCTTC
CASSLNRRQVYGYTF
>TRBJ1-2|TRBV28|NA|few
TGTGCCAGTGCCTCAATCAGGGCTACTAACTATGGCTACACCTTC
CASASIRATNYGYTF
>TRBJ1-4|TRBV29-1|NA|NA
TGCAGCGTTGACATACCCCGCTGGCAGGGCTCTCGAAAACTGTTTTTT
CSVDIPRWQGSRKLFF